The clone carrying this T cell receptor (beta chain) showed up many times. Its target is not known. The sample is drawn from a study of CD8+CD57+ T cells in acquired aplastic anemia. Turning to the study itself: CD4+ and CD8+ cells, once sorted, gave DNA averaging approximately 3.4 ug.

All patients picked for sequencing had shown, by flow cytometry, an expansion of CD8+CD57+ cells. As a group, the patients uniformly had severe acquired aplastic anemia. Patient blood was sampled before any therapy had been received. The template used for profiling TCR beta VDJ and CDR3 was genomic DNA. TCRdb recomputed calls from the reads with MiXCR, one row per CDR3 protein. The sample holds under 200,000 distinct CDR3 sequences, around 47% seen once. Points from the study as a whole: There were 25 to 35 CD8+ CDR3 sequences that occurred in both patients and controls.

V lost 4 bases and J lost 1, with 4 bases in between. Germline V CDR1 and CDR2: SGHVS, FNYEAQ. This CDR3 region has 13 residues. The receptor was derived from a human donor with aplastic anemia. Input material: sorted CD4+, CD8+, or CD8+CD57+ T cells (not recorded which) from PBMCs. The chain recombines TRBV7-6 with TRBJ2-2; no clear D gene. This chain's CDR3 is CASSSKNTGELFF. CDR3 coding DNA: TGTGCCAGCAGCTCGAAGAACACCGGGGAGCTGTTTTTT.